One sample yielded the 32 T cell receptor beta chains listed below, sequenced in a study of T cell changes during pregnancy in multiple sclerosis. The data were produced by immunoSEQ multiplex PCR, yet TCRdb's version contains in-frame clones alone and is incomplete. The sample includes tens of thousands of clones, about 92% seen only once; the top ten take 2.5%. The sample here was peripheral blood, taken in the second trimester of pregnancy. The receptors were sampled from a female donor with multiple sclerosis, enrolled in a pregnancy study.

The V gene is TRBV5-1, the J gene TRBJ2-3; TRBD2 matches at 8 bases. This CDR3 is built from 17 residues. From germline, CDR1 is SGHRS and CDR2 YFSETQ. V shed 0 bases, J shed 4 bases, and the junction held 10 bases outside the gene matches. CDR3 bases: TGCGCCAGCAGCTTGGAGGTGGGTCGGGGACTAGCAGATACGCAGTATTTT. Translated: CASSLEVGRGLADTQYF.

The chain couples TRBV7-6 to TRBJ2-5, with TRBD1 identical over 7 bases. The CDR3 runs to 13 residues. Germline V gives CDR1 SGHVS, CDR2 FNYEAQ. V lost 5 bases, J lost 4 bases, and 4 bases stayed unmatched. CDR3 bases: TGTGCCAGCAGCCTTAGGGGGCGAGAGACCCAGTACTTC. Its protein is CASSLRGRETQYF.

The DNA of the CDR3 is TGTGCCAGCAGCCCAGGGGGCGACGAGCAGTACTTC. The encoded protein is CASSPGGDEQYF. The chain recombines TRBV7-8 with TRBJ2-7; 8 bases line up with TRBD1. The CDR3 extends over 12 amino acids. Germline CDR1 reads SGHVS; CDR2 reads FQNEAQ. Trimming removed 5 bases from V and 5 bases from J; junction bases left unmatched: 2.

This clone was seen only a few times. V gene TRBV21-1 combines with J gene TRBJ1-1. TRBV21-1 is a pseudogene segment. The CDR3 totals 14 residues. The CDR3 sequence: CASSKDFQNTEAFF. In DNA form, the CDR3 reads TGTGCCAGCAGCAAAGACTTCCAGAACACTGAAGCTTTCTTT.

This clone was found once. The CDR3 DNA follows: TGTGCCAGCAGCCTTCCGGGACAGGGCTACGAGCAGTACTTC. Translating gives CASSLPGQGYEQYF. The chain uses TRBV14 and TRBJ2-7; 9 bases fit TRBD1. This CDR3 comprises 14 residues. The germline V gene encodes CDR1 SGHDN and CDR2 FVKESK. V lost 4 bases, J lost 3 bases, and 4 bases stayed unmatched.

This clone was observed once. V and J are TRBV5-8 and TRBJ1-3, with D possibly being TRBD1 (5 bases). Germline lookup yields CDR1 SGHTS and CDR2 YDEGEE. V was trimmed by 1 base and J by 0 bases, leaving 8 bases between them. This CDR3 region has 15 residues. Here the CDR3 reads CASSLRQGSGNTIYF. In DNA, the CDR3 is TGTGCCAGCAGCTTGAGGCAGGGCTCTGGAAACACCATATATTTT. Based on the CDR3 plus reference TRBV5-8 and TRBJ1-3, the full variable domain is EAGVTQSPTHLIKTRGQQATLRCSPISGHTSVYWYQQALGLGLQFLLWYDEGEERNRGNFPPRFSGRQFPNYSSELNVNALELEDSALYLCASSLRQGSGNTIYFGEGSWLTVV.

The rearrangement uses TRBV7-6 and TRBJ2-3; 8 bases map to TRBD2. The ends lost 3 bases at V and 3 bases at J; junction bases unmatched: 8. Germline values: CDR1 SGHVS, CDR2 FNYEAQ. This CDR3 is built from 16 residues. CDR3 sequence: CASSLGAGGETDTQYF. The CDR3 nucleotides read TGTGCCAGCAGCTTGGGGGCGGGGGGAGAGACAGATACGCAGTATTTT.

The CDR3 here is CAWSVLQGPYEQYF. The DNA for the CDR3 is TGTGCCTGGAGTGTACTGCAGGGTCCCTACGAGCAGTACTTC. The rearrangement joins TRBV30 to TRBJ2-7, with D tentatively TRBD1 (5 bases). CDR1 is GTSNPN, CDR2 SVGIG, per germline (reference sequence). This CDR3 comprises 14 residues. The V gene lost 0 bases and the J gene lost 2 bases, with 11 bases spanning the gap.

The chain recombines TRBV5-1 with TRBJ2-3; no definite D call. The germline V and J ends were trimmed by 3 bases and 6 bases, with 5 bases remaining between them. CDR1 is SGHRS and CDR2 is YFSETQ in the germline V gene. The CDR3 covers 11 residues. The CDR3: CASSSTDTQYF. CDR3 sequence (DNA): TGCGCCAGCAGCTCGACTGATACGCAGTATTTT.

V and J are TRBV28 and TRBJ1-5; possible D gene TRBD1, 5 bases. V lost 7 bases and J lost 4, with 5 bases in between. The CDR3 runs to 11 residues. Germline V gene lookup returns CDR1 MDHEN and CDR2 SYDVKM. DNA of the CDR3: TGTGCCAGCACAGGGAATCAGCCCCAGCATTTT. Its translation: CASTGNQPQHF.

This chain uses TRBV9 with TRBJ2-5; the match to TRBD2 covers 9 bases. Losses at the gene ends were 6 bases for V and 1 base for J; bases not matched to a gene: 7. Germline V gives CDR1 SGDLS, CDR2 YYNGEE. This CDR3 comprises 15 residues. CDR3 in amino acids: CASTMSGGTQETQYF. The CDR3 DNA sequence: TGTGCCAGCACTATGAGCGGGGGGACCCAAGAGACCCAGTACTTC.

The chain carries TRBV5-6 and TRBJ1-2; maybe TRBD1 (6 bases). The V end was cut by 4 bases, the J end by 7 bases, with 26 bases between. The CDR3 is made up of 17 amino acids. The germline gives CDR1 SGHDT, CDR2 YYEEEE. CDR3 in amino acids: CASSPVGRTDLLSGYTF. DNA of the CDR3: TGTGCCAGCAGCCCCGTTGGTAGGACAGACCTCCTTAGTGGCTACACCTTC.

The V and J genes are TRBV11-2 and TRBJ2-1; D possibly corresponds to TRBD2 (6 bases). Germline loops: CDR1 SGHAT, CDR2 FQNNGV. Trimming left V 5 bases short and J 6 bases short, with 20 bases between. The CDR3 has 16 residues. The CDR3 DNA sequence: TGTGCCAGCAGCCCACGTATGGACTATTACCTCAATGAGCAGTTCTTC. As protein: CASSPRMDYYLNEQFF.

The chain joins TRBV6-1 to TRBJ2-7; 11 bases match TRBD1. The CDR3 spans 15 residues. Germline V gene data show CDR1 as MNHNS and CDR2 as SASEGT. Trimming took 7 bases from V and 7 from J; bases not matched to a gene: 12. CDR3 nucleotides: TGTGCCAGCACAAAACCGGGGACAGGGGGGAGTGAGCAGTACTTC. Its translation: CASTKPGTGGSEQYF.

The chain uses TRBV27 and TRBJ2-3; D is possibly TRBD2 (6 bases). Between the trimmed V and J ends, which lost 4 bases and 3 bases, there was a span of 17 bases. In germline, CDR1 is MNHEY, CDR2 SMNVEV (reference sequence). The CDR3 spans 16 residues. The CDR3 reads CASSSTRGIGTDTQYF. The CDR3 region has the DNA TGTGCCAGCAGTTCGACACGGGGGATTGGTACAGATACGCAGTATTTT.

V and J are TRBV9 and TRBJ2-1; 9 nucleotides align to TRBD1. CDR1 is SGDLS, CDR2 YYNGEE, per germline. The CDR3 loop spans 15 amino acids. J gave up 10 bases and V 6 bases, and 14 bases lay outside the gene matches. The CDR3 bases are TGTGCCAGCAATGGTGGGACAGGGCTTGAAAGGGAGCAGTTCTTC. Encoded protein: CASNGGTGLEREQFF.

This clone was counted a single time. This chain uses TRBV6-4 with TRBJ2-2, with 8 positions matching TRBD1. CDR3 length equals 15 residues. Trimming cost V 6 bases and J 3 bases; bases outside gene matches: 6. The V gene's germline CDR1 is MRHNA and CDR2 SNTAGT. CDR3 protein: CASSPETGDTGELFF. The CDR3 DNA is TGTGCCAGCAGCCCCGAGACAGGGGACACCGGGGAGCTGTTTTTT.

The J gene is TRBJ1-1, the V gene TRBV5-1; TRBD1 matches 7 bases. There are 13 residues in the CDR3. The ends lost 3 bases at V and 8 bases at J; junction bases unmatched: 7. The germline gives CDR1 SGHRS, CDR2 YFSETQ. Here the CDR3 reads CASSSRTGLEAFF. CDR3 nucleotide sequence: TGCGCCAGCAGCTCGCGGACAGGCTTAGAAGCTTTCTTT.

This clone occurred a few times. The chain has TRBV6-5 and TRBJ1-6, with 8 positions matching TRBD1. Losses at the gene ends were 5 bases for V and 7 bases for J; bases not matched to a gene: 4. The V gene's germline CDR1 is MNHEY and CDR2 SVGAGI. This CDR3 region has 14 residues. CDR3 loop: CASSGGQENSPLHF. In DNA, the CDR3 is TGTGCCAGCAGTGGGGGACAGGAAAATTCACCCCTCCACTTT.

The CDR3 DNA reads as TGTGCCAGCAGTTTATTCGGCGAGCAGTACTTC. Encoded protein: CASSLFGEQYF. The genes are TRBV27 and TRBJ2-7; D is unresolved. This CDR3 spans 11 amino acids. V was shortened by 1 base and J by 6 bases, with 4 bases between the two germline ends. CDR1 is MNHEY and CDR2 is SMNVEV in the germline V gene (reference sequence).

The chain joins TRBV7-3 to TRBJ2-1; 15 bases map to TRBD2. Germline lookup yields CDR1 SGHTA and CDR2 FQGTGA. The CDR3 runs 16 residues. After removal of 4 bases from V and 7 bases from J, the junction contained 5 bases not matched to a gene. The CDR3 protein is CASSSGLAGGRNEQFF. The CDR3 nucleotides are TGTGCCAGCAGCTCTGGACTAGCGGGGGGGCGGAATGAGCAGTTCTTC.

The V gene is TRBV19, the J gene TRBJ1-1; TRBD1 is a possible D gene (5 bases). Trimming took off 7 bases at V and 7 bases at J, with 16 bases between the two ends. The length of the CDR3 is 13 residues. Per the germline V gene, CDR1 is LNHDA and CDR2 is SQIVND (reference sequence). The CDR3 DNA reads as TGTGCCAGTACCCCCCCCGGGGGTGGTGAAGCTTTCTTT. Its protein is CASTPPGGGEAFF.

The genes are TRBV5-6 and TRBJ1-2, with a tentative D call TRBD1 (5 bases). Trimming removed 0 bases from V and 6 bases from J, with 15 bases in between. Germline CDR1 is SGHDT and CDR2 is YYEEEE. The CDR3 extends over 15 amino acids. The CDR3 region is CASSLVIQVEDGYTF. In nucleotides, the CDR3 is TGTGCCAGCAGCTTGGTTATACAGGTTGAAGATGGCTACACCTTC.

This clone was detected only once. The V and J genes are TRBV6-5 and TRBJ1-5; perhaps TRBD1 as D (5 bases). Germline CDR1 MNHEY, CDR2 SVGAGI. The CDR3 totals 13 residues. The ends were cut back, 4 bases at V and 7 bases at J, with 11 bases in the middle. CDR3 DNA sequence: TGTGCCAGCAGTTCCCACCGGGGGCAGCCCCAGCATTTT. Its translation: CASSSHRGQPQHF.

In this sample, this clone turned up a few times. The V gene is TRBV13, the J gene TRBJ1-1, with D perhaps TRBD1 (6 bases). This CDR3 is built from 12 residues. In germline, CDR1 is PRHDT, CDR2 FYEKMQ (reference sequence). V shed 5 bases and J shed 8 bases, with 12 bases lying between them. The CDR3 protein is CASSDGDREAFF. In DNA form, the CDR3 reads TGTGCCAGCAGCGACGGAGACAGGGAAGCTTTCTTT.

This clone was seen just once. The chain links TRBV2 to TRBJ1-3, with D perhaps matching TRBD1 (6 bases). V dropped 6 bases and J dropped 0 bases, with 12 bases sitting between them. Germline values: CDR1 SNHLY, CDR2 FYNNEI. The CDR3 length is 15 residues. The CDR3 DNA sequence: TGTGCCAGCAGCCTACAGGGTCGCTCTGGAAACACCATATATTTT. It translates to CASSLQGRSGNTIYF. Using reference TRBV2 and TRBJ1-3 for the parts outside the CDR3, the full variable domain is EPEVTQTPSHQVTQMGQEVILRCVPISNHLYFYWYRQILGQKVEFLVSFYNNEISEKSEIFDDQFSVERPDGSNFTLKIRSTKLEDSAMYFCASSLQGRSGNTIYFGEGSWLTVV.

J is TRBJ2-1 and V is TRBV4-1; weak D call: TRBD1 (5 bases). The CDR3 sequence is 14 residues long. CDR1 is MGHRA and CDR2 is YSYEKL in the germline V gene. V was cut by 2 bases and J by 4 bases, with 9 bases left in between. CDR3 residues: CASSQYDRYNEQFF. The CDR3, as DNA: TGCGCCAGCAGCCAATATGACAGATACAATGAGCAGTTCTTC.

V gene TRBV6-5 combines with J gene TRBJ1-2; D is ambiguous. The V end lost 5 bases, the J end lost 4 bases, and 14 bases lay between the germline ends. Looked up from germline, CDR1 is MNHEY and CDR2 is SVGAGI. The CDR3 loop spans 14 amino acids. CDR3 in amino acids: CASSPPGNTYGYTF. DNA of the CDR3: TGTGCCAGCAGTCCCCCGGGGAATACCTATGGCTACACCTTC.

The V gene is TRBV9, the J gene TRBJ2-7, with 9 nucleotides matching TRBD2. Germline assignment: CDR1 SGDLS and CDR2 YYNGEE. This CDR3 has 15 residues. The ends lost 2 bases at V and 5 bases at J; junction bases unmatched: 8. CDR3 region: CASSVLAGDVDEQYF. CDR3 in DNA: TGTGCCAGCAGCGTCTTAGCGGGGGATGTTGACGAGCAGTACTTC.

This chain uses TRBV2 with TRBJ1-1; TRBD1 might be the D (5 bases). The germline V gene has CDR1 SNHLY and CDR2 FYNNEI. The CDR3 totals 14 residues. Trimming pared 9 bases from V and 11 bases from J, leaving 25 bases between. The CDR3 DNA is TGTGCCAGACCCCCAGGGCAGGGAAGAGCCGAGGCTTTCTTT. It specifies CARPPGQGRAEAFF. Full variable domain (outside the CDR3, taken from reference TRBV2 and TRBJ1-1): EPEVTQTPSHQVTQMGQEVILRCVPISNHLYFYWYRQILGQKVEFLVSFYNNEISEKSEIFDDQFSVERPDGSNFTLKIRSTKLEDSAMYFCARPPGQGRAEAFFGQGTRLTVV.

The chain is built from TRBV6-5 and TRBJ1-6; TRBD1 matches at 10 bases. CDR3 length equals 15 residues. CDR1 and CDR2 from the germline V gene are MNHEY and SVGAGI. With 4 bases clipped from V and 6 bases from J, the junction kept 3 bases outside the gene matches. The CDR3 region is CASSWGQGFNSPLHF. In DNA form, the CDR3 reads TGTGCCAGCAGTTGGGGACAGGGGTTTAATTCACCCCTCCACTTT.

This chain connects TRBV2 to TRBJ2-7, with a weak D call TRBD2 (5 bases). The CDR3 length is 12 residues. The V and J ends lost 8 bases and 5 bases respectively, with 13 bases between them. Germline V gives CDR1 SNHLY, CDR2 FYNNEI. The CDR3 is CASGVPGNEQYF. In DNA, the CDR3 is TGTGCCAGCGGGGTCCCGGGGAACGAGCAGTACTTC. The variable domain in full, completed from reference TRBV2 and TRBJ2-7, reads EPEVTQTPSHQVTQMGQEVILRCVPISNHLYFYWYRQILGQKVEFLVSFYNNEISEKSEIFDDQFSVERPDGSNFTLKIRSTKLEDSAMYFCASGVPGNEQYFGPGTRLTVT.